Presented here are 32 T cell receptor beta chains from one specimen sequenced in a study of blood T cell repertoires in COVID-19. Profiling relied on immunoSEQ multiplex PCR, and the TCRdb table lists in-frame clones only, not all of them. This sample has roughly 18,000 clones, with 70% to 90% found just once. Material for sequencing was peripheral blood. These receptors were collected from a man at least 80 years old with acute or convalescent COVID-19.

The DNA for the CDR3 is TGTGCCTGGAGTCCCGGGGACAATCAGCCCCAGCATTTT. Residues: CAWSPGDNQPQHF. The chain has TRBV30 and TRBJ1-5; D remains ambiguous. Germline V gene lookup returns CDR1 GTSNPN and CDR2 SVGIG (reference sequence). Trimming stripped 2 bases from V and 3 bases from J, with 8 bases between. This CDR3 is 13 amino acids long. The entire variable domain, with the rest obtained from reference TRBV30 and TRBJ1-5, is as follows: SQTIHQWPATLVQPVGSPLSLECTVEGTSNPNLYWYRQAAGRGLQLLFYSVGIGQISSEVPQNLSASRPQDRQFILSSKKLLLSDSGFYLCAWSPGDNQPQHFGDGTRLSIL.

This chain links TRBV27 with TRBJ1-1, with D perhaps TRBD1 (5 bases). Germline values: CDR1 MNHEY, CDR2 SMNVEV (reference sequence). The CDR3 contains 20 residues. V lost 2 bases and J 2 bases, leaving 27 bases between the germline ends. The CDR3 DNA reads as TGTGCCAGCAGTTTAACCAGGGCTGGCTATTGGGGGACTTCCAACACTGAAGCTTTCTTT. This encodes CASSLTRAGYWGTSNTEAFF.

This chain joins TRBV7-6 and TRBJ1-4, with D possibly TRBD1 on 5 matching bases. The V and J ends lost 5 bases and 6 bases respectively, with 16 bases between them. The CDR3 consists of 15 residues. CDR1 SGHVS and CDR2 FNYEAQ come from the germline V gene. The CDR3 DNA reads TGTGCCAGCAGCCAGACCACAGGTTTATATGAAAAACTGTTTTTT. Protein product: CASSQTTGLYEKLFF.

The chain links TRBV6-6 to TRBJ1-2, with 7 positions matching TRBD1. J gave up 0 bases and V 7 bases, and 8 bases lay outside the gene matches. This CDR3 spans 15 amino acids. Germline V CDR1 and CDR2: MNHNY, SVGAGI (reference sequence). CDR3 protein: CASIDRVLANYGYTF. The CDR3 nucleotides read TGTGCCAGCATCGACAGGGTACTCGCTAACTATGGCTACACCTTC.

The CDR3 sequence: CASSPRLATSTDTQYF. CDR3 bases: TGTGCCAGCTCACCGCGACTAGCGACTAGCACAGATACGCAGTATTTT. This chain links TRBV18 with TRBJ2-3, with 8 positions matching TRBD2. Germline CDR1 reads KGHSH; CDR2 reads LQKENI. V gave up 3 bases and J gave up 0 bases; unmatched junction bases: 5. The CDR3 runs 16 residues. Full variable domain (remainder filled in from reference TRBV18 and TRBJ2-3): NAGVMQNPRHLVRRRGQEARLRCSPMKGHSHVYWYRQLPEEGLKFMVYLQKENIIDESGMPKERFSAEFPKEGPSILRIQQVVRGDSAAYFCASSPRLATSTDTQYFGPGTRLTVL.

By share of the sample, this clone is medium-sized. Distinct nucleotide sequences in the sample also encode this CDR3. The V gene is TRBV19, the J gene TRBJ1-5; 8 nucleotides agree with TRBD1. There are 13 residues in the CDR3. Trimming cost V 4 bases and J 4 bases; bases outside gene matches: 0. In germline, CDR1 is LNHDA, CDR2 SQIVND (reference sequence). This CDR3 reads CASSRDRNQPQHF. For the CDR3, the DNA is TGTGCCAGTAGTAGGGACAGGAATCAGCCCCAGCATTTT.

The CDR3 region has the DNA TGTGCCAGCAGCCAAAGGACAGGGGTGAACACTGAAGCTTTCTTT. It specifies CASSQRTGVNTEAFF. V is TRBV4-2 and J is TRBJ1-1, with 9 bases that match TRBD1. The CDR3 has 15 amino acids. V lost 2 bases and J lost 0; bases outside the gene matches: 1. Germline CDR1 and CDR2: LGHNA and YNFKEQ.

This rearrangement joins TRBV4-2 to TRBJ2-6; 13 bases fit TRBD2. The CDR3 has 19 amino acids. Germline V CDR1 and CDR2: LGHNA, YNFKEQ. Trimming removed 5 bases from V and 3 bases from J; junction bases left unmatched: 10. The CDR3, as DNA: TGTGCCAGCAGCGAAACCGGGACTAGCGGGGACGGTGGGGCCAACGTCCTGACTTTC. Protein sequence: CASSETGTSGDGGANVLTF.

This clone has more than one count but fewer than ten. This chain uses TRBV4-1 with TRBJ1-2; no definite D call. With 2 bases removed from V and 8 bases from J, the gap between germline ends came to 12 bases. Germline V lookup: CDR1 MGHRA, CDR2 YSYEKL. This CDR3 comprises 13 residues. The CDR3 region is CASSQSPLQGYTF. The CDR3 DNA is TGCGCCAGCAGCCAAAGCCCCCTGCAAGGCTACACCTTC.

CDR3: CASSPETDYGYTF. The CDR3 DNA reads as TGTGCCAGCTCACCAGAGACAGACTATGGCTACACCTTC. The chain combines TRBV18 with TRBJ1-2, with D tentatively TRBD1 (5 bases). Germline V lookup: CDR1 KGHSH, CDR2 LQKENI. V shed 2 bases and J shed 3 bases, with 7 bases lying between them. CDR3 length: 13 amino acids.

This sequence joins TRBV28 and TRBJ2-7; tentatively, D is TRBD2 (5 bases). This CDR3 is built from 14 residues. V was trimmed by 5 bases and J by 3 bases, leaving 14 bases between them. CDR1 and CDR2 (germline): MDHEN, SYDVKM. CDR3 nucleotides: TGTGCCAGCAGTACGGACCAAGCGGACTACGAGCAGTACTTC. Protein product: CASSTDQADYEQYF.

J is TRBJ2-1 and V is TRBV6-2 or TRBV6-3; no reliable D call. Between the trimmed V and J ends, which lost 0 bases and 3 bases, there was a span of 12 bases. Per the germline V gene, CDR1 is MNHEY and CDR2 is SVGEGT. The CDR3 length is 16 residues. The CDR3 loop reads CASSYSIFTVYNEQFF. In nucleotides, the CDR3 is TGTGCCAGCAGTTACTCGATTTTTACGGTCTACAATGAGCAGTTCTTC.

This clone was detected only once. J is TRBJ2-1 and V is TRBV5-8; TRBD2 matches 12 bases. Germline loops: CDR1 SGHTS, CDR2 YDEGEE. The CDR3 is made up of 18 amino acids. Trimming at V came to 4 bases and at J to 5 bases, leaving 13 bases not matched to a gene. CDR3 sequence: CASSRRLAGDPINNEQFF. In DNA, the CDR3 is TGTGCCAGCAGCCGGAGACTAGCGGGGGACCCAATCAACAATGAGCAGTTCTTC.

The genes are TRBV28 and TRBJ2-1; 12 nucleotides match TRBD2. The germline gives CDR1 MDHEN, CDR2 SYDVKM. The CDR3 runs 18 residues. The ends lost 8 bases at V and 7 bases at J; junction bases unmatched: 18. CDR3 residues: CASRARGGLAGGRNEQFF. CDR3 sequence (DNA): TGTGCCAGCCGAGCTCGAGGTGGGCTAGCGGGGGGGCGAAATGAGCAGTTCTTC.

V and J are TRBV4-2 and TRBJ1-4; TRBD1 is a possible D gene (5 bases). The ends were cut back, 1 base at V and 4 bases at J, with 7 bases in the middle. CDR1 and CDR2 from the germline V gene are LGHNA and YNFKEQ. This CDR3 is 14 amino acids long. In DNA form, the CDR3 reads TGTGCCAGCAGCCAAGGGCAGGGTAATGAAAAACTGTTTTTT. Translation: CASSQGQGNEKLFF.

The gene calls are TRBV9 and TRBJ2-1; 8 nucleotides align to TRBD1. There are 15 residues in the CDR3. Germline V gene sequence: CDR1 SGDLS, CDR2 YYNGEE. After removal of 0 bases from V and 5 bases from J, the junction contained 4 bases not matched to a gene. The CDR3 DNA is TGTGCCAGCAGCGTAGGACAGGGGACCGACAATGAGCAGTTCTTC. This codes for CASSVGQGTDNEQFF.

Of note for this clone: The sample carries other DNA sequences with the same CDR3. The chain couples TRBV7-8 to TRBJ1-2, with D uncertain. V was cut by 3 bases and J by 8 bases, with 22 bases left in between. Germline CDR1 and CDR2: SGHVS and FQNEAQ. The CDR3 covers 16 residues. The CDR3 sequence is CASSFLEIGVVEGYTF. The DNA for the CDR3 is TGTGCCAGCAGCTTTCTGGAGATCGGTGTTGTGGAGGGCTACACCTTC.

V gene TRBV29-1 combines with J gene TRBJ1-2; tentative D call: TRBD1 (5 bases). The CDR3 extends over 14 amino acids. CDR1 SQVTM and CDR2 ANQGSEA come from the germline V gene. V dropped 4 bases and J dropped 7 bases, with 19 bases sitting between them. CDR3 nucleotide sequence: TGCAGCGTTGGTTTCAGGGAAGGTGGTGGTGGCTACACCTTC. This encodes CSVGFREGGGGYTF.

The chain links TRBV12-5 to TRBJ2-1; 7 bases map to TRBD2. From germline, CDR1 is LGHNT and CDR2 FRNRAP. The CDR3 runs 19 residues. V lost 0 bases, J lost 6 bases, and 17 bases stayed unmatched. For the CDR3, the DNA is TGTGCTAGTGGTTTGGTACACAGACTCCACCTAGCGGACCCCAATGAGCAGTTCTTC. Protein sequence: CASGLVHRLHLADPNEQFF.

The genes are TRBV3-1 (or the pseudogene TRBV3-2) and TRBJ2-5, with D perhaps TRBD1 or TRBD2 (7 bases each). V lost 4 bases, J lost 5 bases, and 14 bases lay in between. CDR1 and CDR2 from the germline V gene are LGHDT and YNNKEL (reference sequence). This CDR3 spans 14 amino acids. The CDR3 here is CASSRDREGETQYF. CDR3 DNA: TGTGCCAGCAGCCGAGACAGGGAGGGGGAGACCCAGTACTTC.

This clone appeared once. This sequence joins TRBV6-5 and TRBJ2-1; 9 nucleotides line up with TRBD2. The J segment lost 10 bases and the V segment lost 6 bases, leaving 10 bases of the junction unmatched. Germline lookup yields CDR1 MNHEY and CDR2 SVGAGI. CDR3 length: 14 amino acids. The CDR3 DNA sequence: TGTGCCAGCAGCGTTTTAGCGGGGGCGGGGGAGCAGTTCTTC. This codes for CASSVLAGAGEQFF.

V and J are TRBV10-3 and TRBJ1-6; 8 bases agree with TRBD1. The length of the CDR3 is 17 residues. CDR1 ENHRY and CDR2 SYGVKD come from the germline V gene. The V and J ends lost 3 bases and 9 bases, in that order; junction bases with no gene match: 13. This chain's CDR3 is CAISDQAGGGRSSPLHF. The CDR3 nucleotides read TGTGCCATCAGTGATCAGGCAGGGGGCGGCCGGAGTTCACCCCTCCACTTT.

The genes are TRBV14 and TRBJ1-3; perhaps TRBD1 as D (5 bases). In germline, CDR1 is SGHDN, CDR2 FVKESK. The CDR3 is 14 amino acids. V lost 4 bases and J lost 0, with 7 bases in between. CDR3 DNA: TGTGCCAGCAGCCGGACACACTCTGGAAACACCATATATTTT. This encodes CASSRTHSGNTIYF. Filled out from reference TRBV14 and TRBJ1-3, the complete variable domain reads EAGVTQFPSHSVIEKGQTVTLRCDPISGHDNLYWYRRVMGKEIKFLLHFVKESKQDESGMPNNRFLAERTGGTYSTLKVQPAELEDSGVYFCASSRTHSGNTIYFGEGSWLTVV.

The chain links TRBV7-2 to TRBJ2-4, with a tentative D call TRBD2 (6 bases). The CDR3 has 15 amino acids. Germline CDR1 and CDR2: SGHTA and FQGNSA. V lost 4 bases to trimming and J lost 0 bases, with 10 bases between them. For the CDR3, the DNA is TGTGCCAGCAGCTCCCCGGGGGTAGCCAAAAACATTCAGTACTTC. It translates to CASSSPGVAKNIQYF.

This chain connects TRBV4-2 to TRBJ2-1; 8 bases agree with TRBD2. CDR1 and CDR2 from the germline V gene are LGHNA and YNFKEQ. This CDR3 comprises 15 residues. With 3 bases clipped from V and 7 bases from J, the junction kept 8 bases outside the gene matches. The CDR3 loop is CASSHARGGRNEQFF. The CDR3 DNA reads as TGTGCCAGCAGCCATGCCCGGGGGGGCCGAAATGAGCAGTTCTTC.

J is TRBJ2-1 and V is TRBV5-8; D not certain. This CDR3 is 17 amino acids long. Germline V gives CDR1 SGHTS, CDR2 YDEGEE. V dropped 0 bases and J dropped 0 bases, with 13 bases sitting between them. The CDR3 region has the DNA TGTGCCAGCAGCTTGGCCTGGAGCCCGAGCTCCTACAATGAGCAGTTCTTC. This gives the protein CASSLAWSPSSYNEQFF.

CDR3 region: CASSRDPPGGWAEAFF. The CDR3, as DNA: TGTGCCAGCAGCCGTGACCCCCCAGGGGGCTGGGCTGAAGCTTTCTTT. V gene TRBV7-6 combines with J gene TRBJ1-1; TRBD1 matches at 8 bases. The J segment lost 6 bases and the V segment lost 5 bases, leaving 14 bases of the junction unmatched. Germline V CDR1 and CDR2: SGHVS, FNYEAQ. This CDR3 is 16 amino acids long.

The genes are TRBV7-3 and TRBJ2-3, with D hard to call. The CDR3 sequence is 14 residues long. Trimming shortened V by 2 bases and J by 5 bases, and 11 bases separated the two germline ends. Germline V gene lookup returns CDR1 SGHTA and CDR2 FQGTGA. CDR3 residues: CASSLSNSGDTQYF. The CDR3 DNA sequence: TGTGCCAGCAGCTTATCGAACTCTGGAGATACGCAGTATTTT.

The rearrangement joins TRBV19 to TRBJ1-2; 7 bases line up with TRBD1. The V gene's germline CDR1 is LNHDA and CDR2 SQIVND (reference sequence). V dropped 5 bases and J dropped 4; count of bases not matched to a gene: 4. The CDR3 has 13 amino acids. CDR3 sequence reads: CASSPQGFYGYTF. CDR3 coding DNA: TGTGCCAGTAGTCCACAGGGGTTCTATGGCTACACCTTC.

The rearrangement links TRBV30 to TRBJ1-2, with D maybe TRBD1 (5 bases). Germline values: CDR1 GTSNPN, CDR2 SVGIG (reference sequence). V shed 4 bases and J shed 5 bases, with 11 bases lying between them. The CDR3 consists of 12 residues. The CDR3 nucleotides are TGTGCCTGGACGATCGGACAATATGGCTACACCTTC. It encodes CAWTIGQYGYTF.

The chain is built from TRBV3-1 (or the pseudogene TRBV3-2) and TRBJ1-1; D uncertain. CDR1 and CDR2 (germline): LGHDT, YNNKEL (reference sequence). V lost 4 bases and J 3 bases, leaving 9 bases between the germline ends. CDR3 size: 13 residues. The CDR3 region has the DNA TGTGCCAGCAGCCGCGGGAGGGACACTGAAGCTTTCTTT. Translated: CASSRGRDTEAFF.

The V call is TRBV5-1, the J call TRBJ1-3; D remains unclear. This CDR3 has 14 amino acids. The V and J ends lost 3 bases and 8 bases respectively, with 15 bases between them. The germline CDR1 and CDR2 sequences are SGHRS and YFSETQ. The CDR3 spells CASSSGGVRDTIYF. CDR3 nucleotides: TGCGCCAGCAGCTCCGGTGGGGTGCGGGACACCATATATTTT.